These 22 T cell receptor beta chains were sequenced from one sample in a study of PD-L1 blockade in urothelial cancer. TCRdb keeps only in-frame clones here, not all; method: immunoSEQ multiplex PCR. The sample holds about 66,000 clones, roughly 86% seen once. Described time point: peripheral blood 6 weeks after treatment start. The sample was PBMCs, taken around atezolizumab (anti-PD-L1) treatment. These TCRs come from a man aged 55 to 70 with urothelial cancer.

This clone was detected only a few times. The chain is built from TRBV25-1 and TRBJ1-6, with a possible D match to TRBD1 (5 bases). Germline CDR1 reads MGHDK; CDR2 reads SYGVNS. V was clipped by 3 bases and J by 4 bases, with 7 bases between them. CDR3 length equals 14 residues. The CDR3: CASSERQYNSPLHF. The CDR3 nucleotides read TGTGCCAGCAGTGAGCGACAGTATAATTCACCCCTCCACTTT.

The chain is built from TRBV9 and TRBJ1-1, with TRBD1 matching over 7 bases. Per the germline V gene, CDR1 is SGDLS and CDR2 is YYNGEE. The CDR3 consists of 14 residues. The V gene end was trimmed by 4 bases and the J gene end by 2 bases; junction bases not matched to a gene: 5. CDR3 residues: CASSSPGGNTEAFF. CDR3 coding DNA: TGTGCCAGCAGCTCTCCAGGGGGTAACACTGAAGCTTTCTTT. The full variable domain, completed using reference TRBV9 and TRBJ1-1, is DSGVTQTPKHLITATGQRVTLRCSPRSGDLSVYWYQQSLDQGLQFLIQYYNGEERAKGNILERFSAQQFPDLHSELNLSSLELGDSALYFCASSSPGGNTEAFFGQGTRLTVV.

The gene calls are TRBV7-3 and TRBJ2-2, with 15 bases lining up with TRBD2. The CDR3 has 17 residues. The V gene's germline CDR1 is SGHTA and CDR2 FQGTGA. The ends lost 5 bases at V and 6 bases at J; junction bases unmatched: 7. The CDR3, as DNA: TGTGCCAGCAGCCGAAAGGGACTAGCGGGAGGTCCCGGGGAGCTGTTTTTT. As protein: CASSRKGLAGGPGELFF.

The gene calls are TRBV2 and TRBJ2-3; D might be TRBD1 (6 bases). The CDR3 extends over 17 amino acids. The ends were cut back, 11 bases at V and 0 bases at J, with 24 bases in the middle. Germline loops: CDR1 SNHLY, CDR2 FYNNEI. In DNA, the CDR3 is TGTGCCTACCGGGCTGGGGGCTCCTACCTGAGCACAGATACGCAGTATTTT. This translates into CAYRAGGSYLSTDTQYF.

The rearrangement links TRBV6-1 to TRBJ1-1, with 8 bases lining up with TRBD1. The V gene end was trimmed by 3 bases and the J gene end by 8 bases; junction bases not matched to a gene: 11. Germline loops: CDR1 MNHNS, CDR2 SASEGT. The CDR3 has 15 amino acids. CDR3 loop: CASSEGQASRGEAFF. DNA of the CDR3: TGTGCCAGCAGTGAGGGACAGGCGTCGAGAGGGGAAGCTTTCTTT.

The chain employs TRBV11-3 and TRBJ2-3; D gene ambiguous. Per the germline V gene, CDR1 is SGHNT and CDR2 is YENEEA. V was trimmed by 4 bases and J by 5 bases, leaving 7 bases between them. This CDR3 region has 12 residues. The CDR3 reads CASSSRGDTQYF. CDR3 DNA sequence: TGTGCCAGCAGCTCTCGAGGAGATACGCAGTATTTT.

V is TRBV4-3 and J is TRBJ2-1, with 9 bases that match TRBD2. Germline V gene lookup returns CDR1 LGHNA and CDR2 YSLEER. This CDR3 spans 16 amino acids. The junction had 7 bases not matched to a gene; V was cut back by 3 bases and J by 4 bases. For the CDR3, the DNA is TGCGCCAGCAGCCATGTAGCGGGAGCCCTATACAATGAGCAGTTCTTC. This encodes CASSHVAGALYNEQFF.

V is TRBV11-3 and J is TRBJ2-5, with D hard to call. Trimming took off 5 bases at V and 1 base at J, with 8 bases between the two ends. Looked up from germline, CDR1 is SGHNT and CDR2 is YENEEA. The CDR3 runs 13 residues. The CDR3 DNA follows: TGTGCCAGCAGCCGAGGTGCCCAAGAGACCCAGTACTTC. This encodes CASSRGAQETQYF.

The gene calls are TRBV13 and TRBJ2-7, with 10 bases fitting TRBD2. After removal of 2 bases from V and 6 bases from J, the junction contained 10 bases not matched to a gene. This CDR3 contains 16 residues. Germline CDR1 reads PRHDT; CDR2 reads FYEKMQ (reference sequence). The CDR3 DNA sequence: TGTGCCAGCAGCTTACTAGCGGGAGTTCTTGGAGGCGAGCAGTACTTC. It translates to CASSLLAGVLGGEQYF.

The V call is TRBV10-1, the J call TRBJ2-1; 7 nucleotides match TRBD2. The trim removed 4 bases at V and 10 bases at J, leaving 4 bases unmatched. The CDR3 has 12 amino acids. Germline assignment: CDR1 WNHNN and CDR2 SYGVQD (reference sequence). DNA for the CDR3: TGCGCCAGCAGTGTAAACGGGAGGGAGCAGTTCTTC. It specifies CASSVNGREQFF.

CDR3 sequence: CASSLLVSGGTDTQYF. Written as DNA, the CDR3 is TGTGCCAGCAGCTTATTGGTTAGCGGGGGAACAGATACGCAGTATTTT. The chain employs TRBV7-9 and TRBJ2-3, with 9 nucleotides matching TRBD2. CDR3 length: 16 amino acids. With V trimmed by 2 bases and J by 3 bases, 6 bases remained unmatched. Germline V gives CDR1 SEHNR, CDR2 FQNEAQ (reference sequence). Filled out from reference TRBV7-9 and TRBJ2-3, the complete variable domain reads DTGVSQNPRHKITKRGQNVTFRCDPISEHNRLYWYRQTLGQGPEFLTYFQNEAQLEKSRLLSDRFSAERPKGSFSTLEIQRTEQGDSAMYLCASSLLVSGGTDTQYFGPGTRLTVL.

The chain carries TRBV30 and TRBJ2-2; 7 bases agree with TRBD1. Germline assignment: CDR1 GTSNPN and CDR2 SVGIG (reference sequence). V was clipped by 4 bases and J by 2 bases; unmatched bases: 7. The CDR3 sequence is 15 residues long. CDR3 protein: CAWIPRQGNTGELFF. The CDR3 coding sequence is TGTGCCTGGATTCCCCGACAGGGAAACACCGGGGAGCTGTTTTTT. The entire variable domain, with the rest obtained from reference TRBV30 and TRBJ2-2, is as follows: SQTIHQWPATLVQPVGSPLSLECTVEGTSNPNLYWYRQAAGRGLQLLFYSVGIGQISSEVPQNLSASRPQDRQFILSSKKLLLSDSGFYLCAWIPRQGNTGELFFGEGSRLTVL.

This clone came up once. The J gene is TRBJ2-7, the V gene TRBV2; 7 nucleotides line up with TRBD2. CDR1 SNHLY and CDR2 FYNNEI come from the germline V gene. V gave up 6 bases and J gave up 7 bases; unmatched junction bases: 15. CDR3 length: 15 amino acids. The CDR3 sequence is CASRIYERTRGEQYF. The DNA for the CDR3 is TGTGCCAGCAGGATATATGAAAGGACTAGGGGAGAGCAGTACTTC.

This clone was picked up one time. The chain carries TRBV27 and TRBJ1-1, with D possibly being TRBD1 (5 bases). This CDR3 has 12 amino acids. V was cut by 3 bases and J by 5 bases, with 7 bases left in between. Germline-derived CDR1 and CDR2 are MNHEY and SMNVEV (reference sequence). For the CDR3, the DNA is TGTGCCAGCAGTTTGTCAGGGACTGAAGCTTTCTTT. This gives the protein CASSLSGTEAFF.

The chain combines TRBV7-6 with TRBJ2-7, with unresolved D. V shed 5 bases and J shed 6 bases, with 14 bases lying between them. The CDR3 sequence is 13 residues long. Germline CDR1 is SGHVS and CDR2 is FNYEAQ. CDR3 nucleotides: TGTGCCAGCAGCGAGAACAGAGTCAGCGAGCAGTACTTC. Its translation: CASSENRVSEQYF.

This chain uses TRBV7-8 with TRBJ2-3; 12 nucleotides line up with TRBD2. This CDR3 is 18 amino acids long. Germline CDR1 and CDR2: SGHVS and FQNEAQ. Unmatched junction bases numbered 10, after V lost 4 bases and J lost 2 bases. This chain's CDR3 is CASSYLPLAGGITDTQYF. CDR3 sequence (DNA): TGTGCCAGCAGCTACCTACCCCTAGCGGGGGGGATCACAGATACGCAGTATTTT.

V gene TRBV11-2 combines with J gene TRBJ1-1; TRBD1 matches at 8 bases. V lost 5 bases and J lost 8; bases outside the gene matches: 7. The CDR3 sequence is 13 residues long. CDR1 SGHAT and CDR2 FQNNGV come from the germline V gene. In DNA, the CDR3 is TGTGCCAGCAGCACCGGGACAGGCCTAGAAGCTTTCTTT. It encodes CASSTGTGLEAFF.

This clone was seen a handful of times. This rearrangement joins TRBV11-3 to TRBJ2-7; 10 nucleotides align to TRBD1. V gave up 5 bases and J gave up 3 bases; unmatched junction bases: 16. The length of the CDR3 is 18 residues. Germline V gives CDR1 SGHNT, CDR2 YENEEA. CDR3 DNA sequence: TGTGCCAGCAGCCCCCAACTCCCCGGGACAGGGGAAATCTACGAGCAGTACTTC. Protein product: CASSPQLPGTGEIYEQYF.

Notes on this clone: The same CDR3 arises from other DNA sequences in this sample as well. CDR3: CASSLQGANTEAFF. CDR3 nucleotides: TGCGCCAGCAGCTTACAGGGGGCGAACACTGAAGCTTTCTTT. The rearrangement links TRBV5-1 to TRBJ1-1, with 9 bases lining up with TRBD1. This CDR3 has 14 amino acids. V shed 2 bases, J shed 1 base, and the junction held 0 bases outside the gene matches. Germline loops: CDR1 SGHRS, CDR2 YFSETQ.

The rearrangement joins TRBV9 to TRBJ1-2, with D perhaps matching TRBD1 (5 bases). Trimming pared 0 bases from V and 11 bases from J, leaving 14 bases between. The CDR3 has 13 residues. Germline V lookup: CDR1 SGDLS, CDR2 YYNGEE. The CDR3 here is CASSVGGLAGYTF. Written as DNA, the CDR3 is TGTGCCAGCAGCGTAGGGGGGTTGGCGGGGTACACCTTC.

The chain is built from TRBV5-6 and TRBJ1-4, with a possible D match to TRBD1 (6 bases). Trimming took 4 bases from V and 8 from J, leaving 18 bases between them. Germline V lookup: CDR1 SGHDT, CDR2 YYEEEE. This CDR3 is 15 amino acids long. The CDR3, as DNA: TGTGCCAGCAGCCCGGGCAGGGGCAGCGGAGAAAAACTGTTTTTT. It translates to CASSPGRGSGEKLFF.

This chain connects TRBV30 to TRBJ1-4; TRBD1 is a possible D gene (6 bases). Germline lookup yields CDR1 GTSNPN and CDR2 SVGIG (reference sequence). Trimming took off 8 bases at V and 3 bases at J, with 10 bases between the two ends. The CDR3 is 12 residues long. The CDR3 DNA reads as TGTGCCGTCGACAGGTCTAATGAAAAACTGTTTTTT. This sequence encodes CAVDRSNEKLFF.